This TCR beta chain was found in a study of regulatory and conventional T cells in RAG deficiency. The study, taken as a whole, reports: Treg unique TCR beta sequences were about 100-fold fewer in Omenn syndrome and CID/AS patients than controls. Shannon entropy fell and Simpson indices rose in RAG-deficient patients. In Omenn syndrome, Treg and Tconv repertoires overlapped >80%.

Data came from immunoSEQ multiplex PCR; TCRdb stores just in-frame clones and leaves some out. Altogether about 28,000 clones are present, 85% to 95% being singletons, with the ten largest covering approximately 0.8%. The CDR3 sequence is 16 residues long. Trimming removed 4 bases from V and 10 bases from J; junction bases left unmatched: 12. Per the germline V gene, CDR1 is SGHRS and CDR2 is YFSETQ. This clone was detected a few times. Its antigen is not identified. The sorted regulatory T cells were CD4+, CD25-high and CD127-low, with genomic DNA sequenced. These data were likewise used in another study, on regulatory T cells. That source notes: Primers: 52 TRBV forward and 13 TRBJ reverse. Patient repertoires had restricted TRB V-J pairs and skewed V and J usage, most in Tregs.

V and J are TRBV5-1 and TRBJ1-6, with 9 bases that match TRBD1. Sequenced sample: Tregs sorted from blood. This clonotype was sampled from a human donor in good health. The CDR3: CASSLAPDRGNSPLHF. Written as DNA, the CDR3 is TGCGCCAGCAGCCTCGCCCCGGACAGGGGAAACTCACCCCTCCACTTT.